This T cell receptor (beta chain) was sequenced for a study of CD8 T cells in Susac syndrome. Study conclusions and caveats: The study's TCR sequencing and HLA analysis drew on a certain number of individuals. That number was acknowledged as relatively small.

RNA, at about 0.5 to 1 ug, was reverse transcribed with random hexamers. The amplification used immunoSEQ multiplex PCR on TCR beta CDR3; it spanned 54 Vbeta and 13 Jbeta. Via MiXCR, TCRdb re-called the immunoSEQ multiplex PCR reads, giving one row per CDR3 protein. The table has approximately 200,000 distinct CDR3 sequences, approximately 96% seen once; the top ten hold 0.093%. CD8+ and CD4+ T cells from blood underwent TCR beta sequencing, which was carried out in a high-throughput format. TEMRA cells were enriched by FACS, and CD4+ and CD8+ T cells were negatively isolated. With respect to this clonotype: Its matching antigen is unknown.

Material: CD4+ T cells from PBMCs. The clonotype comes from a human donor with multiple sclerosis.

The CDR3 region has the DNA TGTGCCTGGACAACCGCTGGAGTTTACTATGGCTACACCTTC. Protein product: CAWTTAGVYYGYTF. This chain uses TRBV30 with TRBJ1-2; D unresolved. The CDR3 is 14 residues long. Trimming shortened V by 4 bases and J by 3 bases, and 15 bases separated the two germline ends. The germline CDR1 and CDR2 sequences are GTSNPN and SVGIG (reference sequence).